This passage covers 4 T cell receptor beta chains from one sample sequenced in a study of OX40 agonist ivuxolimab in advanced cancers. Data came from immunoSEQ multiplex PCR; TCRdb stores just in-frame clones and leaves some out. This table holds 65,000 to 90,000 clones, around 90% found once. Sequencing was performed on CD4+ or CD8+ T cells sorted from blood, taken in a trial of the OX40 agonist ivuxolimab. These receptors came from an adult with an advanced solid tumor such as melanoma, head and neck, liver or kidney cancer.

This clone was picked up one time. The chain carries TRBV19 and TRBJ2-4; D might be TRBD1 (6 bases). CDR3 length: 13 amino acids. Germline CDR1 is LNHDA and CDR2 is SQIVND (reference sequence). V was pared by 3 bases and J by 5 bases, with 8 bases between. CDR3 DNA sequence: TGTGCCAGTAGTATCGGGACACAAAACATTCAGTACTTC. Its translation: CASSIGTQNIQYF.

The chain links TRBV19 to TRBJ2-1, with 8 bases fitting TRBD2. The CDR3 extends over 15 amino acids. Germline-derived CDR1 and CDR2 are LNHDA and SQIVND (reference sequence). V gave up 6 bases and J gave up 6 bases; unmatched junction bases: 10. The CDR3: CASSLSGILVNEQFF. DNA of the CDR3: TGTGCCAGTAGCCTTAGCGGGATCCTTGTCAATGAGCAGTTCTTC.

This sequence joins TRBV4-2 and TRBJ1-2; unclear D gene. This CDR3 has 14 amino acids. Germline V gene data show CDR1 as LGHNA and CDR2 as YNFKEQ. V lost 3 bases to trimming and J lost 0 bases, with 8 bases between them. CDR3 coding DNA: TGTGCCAGCAGCCAGGAAATGTCTAACTATGGCTACACCTTC. As protein: CASSQEMSNYGYTF.

This clone has only a few counts. The chain joins TRBV28 to TRBJ1-5; 9 positions match TRBD1. The junction had 6 bases not matched to a gene; V was cut back by 4 bases and J by 5 bases. Germline V gene lookup returns CDR1 MDHEN and CDR2 SYDVKM. The CDR3 extends over 15 amino acids. The chain's CDR3 is CASSSSGTGYQPQHF. DNA of the CDR3: TGTGCCAGCAGTTCCTCCGGGACAGGGTATCAGCCCCAGCATTTT.